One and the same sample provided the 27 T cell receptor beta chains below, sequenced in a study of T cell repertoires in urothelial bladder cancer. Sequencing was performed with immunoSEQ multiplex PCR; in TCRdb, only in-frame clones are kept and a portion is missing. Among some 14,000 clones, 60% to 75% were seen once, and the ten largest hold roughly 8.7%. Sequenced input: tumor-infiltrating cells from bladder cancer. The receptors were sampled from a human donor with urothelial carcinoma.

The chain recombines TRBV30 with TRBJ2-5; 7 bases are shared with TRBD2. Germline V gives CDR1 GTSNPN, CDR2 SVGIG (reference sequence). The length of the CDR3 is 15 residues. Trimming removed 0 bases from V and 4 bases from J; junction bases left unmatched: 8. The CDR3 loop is CAWSVLGRVGETQYF. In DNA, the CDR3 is TGTGCCTGGAGTGTTCTGGGGAGGGTAGGAGAGACCCAGTACTTC.

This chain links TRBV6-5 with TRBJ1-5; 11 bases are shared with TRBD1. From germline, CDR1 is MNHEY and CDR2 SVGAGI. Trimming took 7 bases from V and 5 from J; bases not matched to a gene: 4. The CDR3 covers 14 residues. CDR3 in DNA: TGTGCCAGCACCCGGGACAGGGGGTATCAGCCCCAGCATTTT. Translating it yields CASTRDRGYQPQHF.

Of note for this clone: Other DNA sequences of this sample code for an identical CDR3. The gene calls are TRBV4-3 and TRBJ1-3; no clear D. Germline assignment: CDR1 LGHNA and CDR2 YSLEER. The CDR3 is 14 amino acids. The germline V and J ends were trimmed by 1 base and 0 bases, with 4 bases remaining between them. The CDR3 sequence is CASSQADSGNTIYF. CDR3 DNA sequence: TGCGCCAGCAGCCAAGCTGACTCTGGAAACACCATATATTTT.

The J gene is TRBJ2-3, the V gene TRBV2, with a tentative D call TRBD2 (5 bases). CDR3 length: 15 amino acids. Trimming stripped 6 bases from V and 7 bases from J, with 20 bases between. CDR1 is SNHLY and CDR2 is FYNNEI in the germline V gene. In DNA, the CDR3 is TGTGCCAGCAGGCGCCTAGTATCGGAGGCTCATACGCAGTATTTT. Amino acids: CASRRLVSEAHTQYF.

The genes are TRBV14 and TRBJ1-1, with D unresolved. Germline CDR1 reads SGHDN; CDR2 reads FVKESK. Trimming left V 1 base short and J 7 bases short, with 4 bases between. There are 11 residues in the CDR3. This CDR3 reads CASSQGDEAFF. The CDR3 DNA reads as TGTGCCAGCAGCCAAGGTGATGAAGCTTTCTTT.

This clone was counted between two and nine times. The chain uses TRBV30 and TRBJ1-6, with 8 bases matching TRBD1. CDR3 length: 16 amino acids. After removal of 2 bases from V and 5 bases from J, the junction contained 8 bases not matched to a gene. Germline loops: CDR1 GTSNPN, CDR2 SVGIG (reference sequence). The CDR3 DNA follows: TGTGCCTGGAGTATTAAGGGGACAGGAGATAATTCACCCCTCCACTTT. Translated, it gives CAWSIKGTGDNSPLHF. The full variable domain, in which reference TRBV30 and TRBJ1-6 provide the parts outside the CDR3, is SQTIHQWPATLVQPVGSPLSLECTVEGTSNPNLYWYRQAAGRGLQLLFYSVGIGQISSEVPQNLSASRPQDRQFILSSKKLLLSDSGFYLCAWSIKGTGDNSPLHFGNGTRLTVT.

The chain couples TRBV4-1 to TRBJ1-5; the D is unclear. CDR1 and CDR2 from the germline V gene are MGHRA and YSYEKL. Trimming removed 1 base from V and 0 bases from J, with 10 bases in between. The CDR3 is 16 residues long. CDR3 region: CASSQVFLASNQPQHF. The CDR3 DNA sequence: TGCGCCAGCAGCCAAGTCTTTCTGGCTAGCAATCAGCCCCAGCATTTT.

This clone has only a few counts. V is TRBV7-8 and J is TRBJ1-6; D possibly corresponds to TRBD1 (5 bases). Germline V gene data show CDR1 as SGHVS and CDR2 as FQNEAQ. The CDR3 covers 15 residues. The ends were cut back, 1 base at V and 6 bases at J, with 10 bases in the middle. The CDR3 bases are TGTGCCAGCAGCTTAGGTGGGGGGAGTAATTCACCCCTCCACTTT. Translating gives CASSLGGGSNSPLHF.

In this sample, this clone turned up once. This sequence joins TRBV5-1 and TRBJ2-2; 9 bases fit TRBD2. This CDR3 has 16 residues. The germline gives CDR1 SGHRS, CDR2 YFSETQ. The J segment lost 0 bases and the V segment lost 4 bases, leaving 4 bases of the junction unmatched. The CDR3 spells CASSISSGTNTGELFF. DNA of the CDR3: TGCGCCAGCAGCATTTCTAGCGGGACGAACACCGGGGAGCTGTTTTTT.

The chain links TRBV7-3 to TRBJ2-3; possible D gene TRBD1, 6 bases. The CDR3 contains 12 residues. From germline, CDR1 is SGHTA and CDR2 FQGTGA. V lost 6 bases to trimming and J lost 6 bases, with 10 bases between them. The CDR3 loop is CASSQGSDTQYF. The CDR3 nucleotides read TGTGCCAGCAGTCAGGGGTCCGATACGCAGTATTTT.

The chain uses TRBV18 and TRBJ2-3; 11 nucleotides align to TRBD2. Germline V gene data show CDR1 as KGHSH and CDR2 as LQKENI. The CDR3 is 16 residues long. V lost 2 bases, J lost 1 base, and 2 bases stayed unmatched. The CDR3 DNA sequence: TGTGCCAGCTCACCAGAGACTAGCGGGGGCACAGATACGCAGTATTTT. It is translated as CASSPETSGGTDTQYF.

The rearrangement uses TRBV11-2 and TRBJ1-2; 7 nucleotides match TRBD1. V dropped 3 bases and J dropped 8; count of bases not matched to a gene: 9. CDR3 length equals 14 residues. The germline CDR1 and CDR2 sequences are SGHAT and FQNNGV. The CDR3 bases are TGTGCCAGCAGCTTGGCGGGACAGACGGGGGGCTACACCTTC. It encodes CASSLAGQTGGYTF.

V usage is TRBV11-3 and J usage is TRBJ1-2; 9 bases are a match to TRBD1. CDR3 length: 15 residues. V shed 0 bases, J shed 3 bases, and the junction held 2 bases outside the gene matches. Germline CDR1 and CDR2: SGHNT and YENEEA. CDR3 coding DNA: TGTGCCAGCAGCTTAGAGAGGACAGGGGACTATGGCTACACCTTC. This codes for CASSLERTGDYGYTF.

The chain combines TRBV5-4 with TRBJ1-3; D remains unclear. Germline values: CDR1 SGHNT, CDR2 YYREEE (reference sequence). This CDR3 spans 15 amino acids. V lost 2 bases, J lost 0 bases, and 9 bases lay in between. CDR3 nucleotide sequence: TGTGCCAGCAGCTTAGGCCAGTCCTCTGGAAACACCATATATTTT. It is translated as CASSLGQSSGNTIYF.

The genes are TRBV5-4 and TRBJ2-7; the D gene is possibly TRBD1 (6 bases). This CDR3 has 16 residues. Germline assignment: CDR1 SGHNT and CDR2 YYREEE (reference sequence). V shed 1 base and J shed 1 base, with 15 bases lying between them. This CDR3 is CASSLFLGRGSYEQYF. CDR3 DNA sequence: TGTGCCAGCAGCTTGTTTTTGGGAAGGGGGTCCTACGAGCAGTACTTC.

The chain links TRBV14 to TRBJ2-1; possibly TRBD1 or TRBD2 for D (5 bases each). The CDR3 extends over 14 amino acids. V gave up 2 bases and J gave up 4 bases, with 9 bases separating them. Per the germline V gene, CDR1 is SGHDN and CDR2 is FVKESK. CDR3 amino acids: CASSQKGPYNEQFF. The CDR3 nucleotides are TGTGCCAGCAGCCAAAAGGGACCTTACAATGAGCAGTTCTTC.

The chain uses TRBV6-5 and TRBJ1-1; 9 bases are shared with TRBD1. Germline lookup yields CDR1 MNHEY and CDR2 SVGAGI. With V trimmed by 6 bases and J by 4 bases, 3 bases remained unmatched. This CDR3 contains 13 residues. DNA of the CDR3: TGTGCCAGCAGCGGGACAGGGAGCACTGAAGCTTTCTTT. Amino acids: CASSGTGSTEAFF.

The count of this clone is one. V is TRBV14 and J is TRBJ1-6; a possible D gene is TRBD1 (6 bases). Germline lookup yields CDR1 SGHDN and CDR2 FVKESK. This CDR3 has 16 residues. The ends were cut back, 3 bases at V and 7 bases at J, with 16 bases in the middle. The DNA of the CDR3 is TGTGCCAGCAGCCATGGTTTGGGGGGGGCAAATTCACCCCTCCACTTT. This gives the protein CASSHGLGGANSPLHF.

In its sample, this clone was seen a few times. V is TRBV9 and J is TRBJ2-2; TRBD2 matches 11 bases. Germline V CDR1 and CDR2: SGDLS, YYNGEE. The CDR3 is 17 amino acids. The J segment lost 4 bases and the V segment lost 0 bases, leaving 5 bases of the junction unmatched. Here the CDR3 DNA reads TGTGCCAGCAGCGTAGCGCCGGGACTAGCGGCCACCGGGGAGCTGTTTTTT. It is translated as CASSVAPGLAATGELFF.

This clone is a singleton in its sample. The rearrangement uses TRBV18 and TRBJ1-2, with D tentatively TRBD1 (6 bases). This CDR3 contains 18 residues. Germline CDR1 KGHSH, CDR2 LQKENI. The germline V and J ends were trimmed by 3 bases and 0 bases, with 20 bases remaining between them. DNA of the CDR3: TGTGCCAGCTCACCCCCCTTAGGGGGGCGGCTAGCTAACTATGGCTACACCTTC. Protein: CASSPPLGGRLANYGYTF.

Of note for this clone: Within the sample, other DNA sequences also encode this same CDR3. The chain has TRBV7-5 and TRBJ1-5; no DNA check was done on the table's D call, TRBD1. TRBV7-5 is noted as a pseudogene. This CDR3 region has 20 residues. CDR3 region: CVRSLALQRQALYSNQPQHF. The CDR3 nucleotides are TGTGTCAGAAGCTTAGCCCTCCAGCGACAGGCGTTATATAGCAATCAGCCCCAGCATTTT.

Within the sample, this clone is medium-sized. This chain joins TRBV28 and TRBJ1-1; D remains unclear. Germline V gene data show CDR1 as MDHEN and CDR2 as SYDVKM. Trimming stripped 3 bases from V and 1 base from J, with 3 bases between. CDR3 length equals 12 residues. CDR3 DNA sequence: TGTGCCAGCAGTTTTGGGAACACTGAAGCTTTCTTT. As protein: CASSFGNTEAFF.

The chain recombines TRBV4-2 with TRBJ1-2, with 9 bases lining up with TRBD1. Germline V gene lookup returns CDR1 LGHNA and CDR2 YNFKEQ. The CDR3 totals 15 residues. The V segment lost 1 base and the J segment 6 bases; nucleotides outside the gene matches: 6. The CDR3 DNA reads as TGTGCCAGCAGCCAAGGAATACAGGGGGCGAATGGCTACACCTTC. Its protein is CASSQGIQGANGYTF.

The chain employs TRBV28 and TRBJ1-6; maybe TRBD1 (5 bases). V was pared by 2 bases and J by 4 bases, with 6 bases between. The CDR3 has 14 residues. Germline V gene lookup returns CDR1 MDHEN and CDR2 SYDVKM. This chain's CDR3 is CASSLAGYNSPLHF. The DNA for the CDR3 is TGTGCCAGCAGTTTAGCAGGGTATAATTCACCCCTCCACTTT.

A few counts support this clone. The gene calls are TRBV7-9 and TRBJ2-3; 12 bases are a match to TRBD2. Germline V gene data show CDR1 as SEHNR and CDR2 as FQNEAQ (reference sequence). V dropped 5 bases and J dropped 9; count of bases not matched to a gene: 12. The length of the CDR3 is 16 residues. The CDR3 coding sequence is TGTGCCAGCAGCAAGACTAGCGGGGGAACACAGATAACGCAGTATTTT. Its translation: CASSKTSGGTQITQYF. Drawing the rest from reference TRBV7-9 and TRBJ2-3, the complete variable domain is DTGVSQNPRHKITKRGQNVTFRCDPISEHNRLYWYRQTLGQGPEFLTYFQNEAQLEKSRLLSDRFSAERPKGSFSTLEIQRTEQGDSAMYLCASSKTSGGTQITQYFGPGTRLTVL.

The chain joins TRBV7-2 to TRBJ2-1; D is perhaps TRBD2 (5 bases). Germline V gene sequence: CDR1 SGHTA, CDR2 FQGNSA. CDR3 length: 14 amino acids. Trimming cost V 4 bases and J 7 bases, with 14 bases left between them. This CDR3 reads CASSSRQRGNEQFF. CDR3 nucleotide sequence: TGTGCCAGCAGCTCTAGACAACGCGGGAATGAGCAGTTCTTC.

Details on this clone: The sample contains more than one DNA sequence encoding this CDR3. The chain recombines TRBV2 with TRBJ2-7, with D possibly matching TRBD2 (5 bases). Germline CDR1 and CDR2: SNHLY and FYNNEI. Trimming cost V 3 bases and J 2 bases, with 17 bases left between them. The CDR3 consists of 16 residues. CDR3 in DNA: TGTGCCAGCAGTGAGGCTGGGAGCGCCTCAGCCTACGAGCAGTACTTC. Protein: CASSEAGSASAYEQYF.